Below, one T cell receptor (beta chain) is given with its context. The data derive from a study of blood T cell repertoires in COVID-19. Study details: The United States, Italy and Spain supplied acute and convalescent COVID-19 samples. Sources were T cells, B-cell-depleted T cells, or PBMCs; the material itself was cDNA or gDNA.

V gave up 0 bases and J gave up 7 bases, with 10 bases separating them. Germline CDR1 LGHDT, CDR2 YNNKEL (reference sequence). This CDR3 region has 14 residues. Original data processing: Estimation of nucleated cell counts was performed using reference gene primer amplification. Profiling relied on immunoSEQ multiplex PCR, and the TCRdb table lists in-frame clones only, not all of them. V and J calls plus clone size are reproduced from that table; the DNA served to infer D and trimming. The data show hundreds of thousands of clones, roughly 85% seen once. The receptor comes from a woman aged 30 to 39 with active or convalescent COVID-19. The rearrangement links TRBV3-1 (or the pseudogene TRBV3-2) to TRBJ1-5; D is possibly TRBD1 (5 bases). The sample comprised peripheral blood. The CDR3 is CASSQDAGNQPQHF. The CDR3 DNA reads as TGTGCCAGCAGCCAAGATGCAGGGAACCAGCCCCAGCATTTT.